The 11 T cell receptor beta chains below all came from one sample that was sequenced in a study of OX40 agonist ivuxolimab in advanced cancers. TCRdb's copy holds only in-frame clones and misses some; the assay was immunoSEQ multiplex PCR. The sample lists approximately 20,000 clones, 80% to 90% seen once, with about a quarter in the top ten. The specimen was CD4+ or CD8+ T cells sorted from blood, collected in a trial of the OX40 agonist ivuxolimab. These receptors originate from an adult with an advanced solid tumor such as melanoma, head and neck, liver or kidney cancer.

This chain links TRBV28 with TRBJ2-5; TRBD1 matches 8 bases. V dropped 5 bases and J dropped 7; count of bases not matched to a gene: 9. Germline CDR1 reads MDHEN; CDR2 reads SYDVKM. CDR3 length equals 14 residues. CDR3 region: CASSLRTGKPTQYF. CDR3 nucleotide sequence: TGTGCCAGCAGTCTAAGGACAGGGAAGCCGACCCAGTACTTC.

This chain joins TRBV6-6 and TRBJ2-7, with TRBD2 matching 7 bases. V dropped 6 bases and J dropped 4; count of bases not matched to a gene: 9. The germline V gene encodes CDR1 MNHNY and CDR2 SVGAGI (reference sequence). The CDR3 is made up of 14 amino acids. DNA for the CDR3: TGTGCCAGCAGCCCCGCGGCTAGCGGTTACGAGCAGTACTTC. This encodes CASSPAASGYEQYF.

The V gene is TRBV11-2, the J gene TRBJ2-6, with 11 bases aligning to TRBD1. Germline V gene lookup returns CDR1 SGHAT and CDR2 FQNNGV. The CDR3 runs to 17 residues. V trimming: 5 bases; J trimming: 4 bases; junction bases outside the gene matches: 7. This chain's CDR3 is CASSIGTGGYGANVLTF. The CDR3, as DNA: TGTGCCAGCAGCATAGGGACAGGGGGTTACGGGGCCAACGTCCTGACTTTC.

The chain has TRBV6-6 and TRBJ2-1, with D perhaps matching TRBD2 (7 bases). V dropped 2 bases and J dropped 2 bases, with 10 bases sitting between them. The CDR3 spans 15 residues. Germline V gene lookup returns CDR1 MNHNY and CDR2 SVGAGI (reference sequence). The CDR3 DNA is TGTGCCAGCAGTTACGGGGGGGACACCTACAATGAGCAGTTCTTC. As protein: CASSYGGDTYNEQFF.

This clone appeared a single time. The chain employs TRBV9 and TRBJ1-6, with D perhaps matching TRBD1 (5 bases). The CDR3 covers 18 residues. Trimming took 0 bases from V and 5 from J, leaving 18 bases between them. The germline CDR1 and CDR2 sequences are SGDLS and YYNGEE. In nucleotides, the CDR3 is TGTGCCAGCAGCGTAGGGGAGGGGATAGGCGAGGATAATTCACCCCTCCACTTT. Translated: CASSVGEGIGEDNSPLHF. Full variable domain (remainder filled in from reference TRBV9 and TRBJ1-6): DSGVTQTPKHLITATGQRVTLRCSPRSGDLSVYWYQQSLDQGLQFLIQYYNGEERAKGNILERFSAQQFPDLHSELNLSSLELGDSALYFCASSVGEGIGEDNSPLHFGNGTRLTVT.

This clone rates as medium-sized (0.01 to 0.1%). The gene calls are TRBV15 and TRBJ2-5; 11 nucleotides agree with TRBD2. The CDR3 sequence is 15 residues long. Per the germline V gene, CDR1 is LNHNV and CDR2 is YYDKDF (reference sequence). Trimming took 1 base from V and 5 from J; bases not matched to a gene: 3. DNA of the CDR3: TGTGCCACCAGCAGAGCTACTAGCGGGAGTGAGACCCAGTACTTC. As protein: CATSRATSGSETQYF.

CDR3 in amino acids: CAGEAGDRNNEQFF. DNA of the CDR3: TGTGCCGGAGAAGCGGGAGACAGAAACAATGAGCAGTTCTTC. The V gene is TRBV2, the J gene TRBJ2-1; 8 nucleotides agree with TRBD2. The CDR3 loop spans 14 amino acids. Germline-derived CDR1 and CDR2 are SNHLY and FYNNEI. J lost 5 bases, V lost 11 bases, and 11 bases had no gene match. The variable domain in full, completed from reference TRBV2 and TRBJ2-1, reads EPEVTQTPSHQVTQMGQEVILRCVPISNHLYFYWYRQILGQKVEFLVSFYNNEISEKSEIFDDQFSVERPDGSNFTLKIRSTKLEDSAMYFCAGEAGDRNNEQFFGPGTRLTVL.

The J gene is TRBJ1-1, the V gene TRBV7-3, with D possibly TRBD1 on 5 matching bases. CDR3 length equals 12 residues. Germline V gene sequence: CDR1 SGHTA, CDR2 FQGTGA. Trimming stripped 5 bases from V and 4 bases from J, with 8 bases between. The CDR3 reads CASSNGGTEAFF. CDR3 DNA sequence: TGTGCCAGCAGCAACGGGGGCACTGAAGCTTTCTTT. The entire variable domain, with the rest obtained from reference TRBV7-3 and TRBJ1-1, is as follows: GAGVSQTPSNKVTEKGKYVELRCDPISGHTALYWYRQSLGQGPEFLIYFQGTGAADDSGLPNDRFFAVRPEGSVSTLKIQRTERGDSAVYLCASSNGGTEAFFGQGTRLTVV.

The chain employs TRBV9 and TRBJ2-2, with D maybe TRBD2 (6 bases). Trimming took off 3 bases at V and 9 bases at J, with 15 bases between the two ends. Germline CDR1 and CDR2: SGDLS and YYNGEE. The CDR3 has 14 amino acids. CDR3 in DNA: TGTGCCAGCAGCGGGAGGACTAAGAGTCGGGAGCTGTTTTTT. Its protein is CASSGRTKSRELFF.

This chain joins TRBV4-3 and TRBJ2-5; D is unresolved. Germline CDR1 is LGHNA and CDR2 is YSLEER. There are 16 residues in the CDR3. V was trimmed by 0 bases and J by 0 bases, leaving 11 bases between them. Here the CDR3 reads CASSQDQELYQETQYF. The CDR3 nucleotides read TGCGCCAGCAGCCAAGATCAGGAGTTGTACCAAGAGACCCAGTACTTC.

The rearrangement joins TRBV6-5 to TRBJ2-3, with D perhaps TRBD2 (6 bases). V was shortened by 2 bases and J by 3 bases, with 9 bases between the two germline ends. Germline V gene sequence: CDR1 MNHEY, CDR2 SVGAGI. The CDR3 is 14 residues long. The CDR3 DNA follows: TGTGCCAGCAGTTACGGAGGGGTTACAGATACGCAGTATTTT. Its protein product is CASSYGGVTDTQYF.